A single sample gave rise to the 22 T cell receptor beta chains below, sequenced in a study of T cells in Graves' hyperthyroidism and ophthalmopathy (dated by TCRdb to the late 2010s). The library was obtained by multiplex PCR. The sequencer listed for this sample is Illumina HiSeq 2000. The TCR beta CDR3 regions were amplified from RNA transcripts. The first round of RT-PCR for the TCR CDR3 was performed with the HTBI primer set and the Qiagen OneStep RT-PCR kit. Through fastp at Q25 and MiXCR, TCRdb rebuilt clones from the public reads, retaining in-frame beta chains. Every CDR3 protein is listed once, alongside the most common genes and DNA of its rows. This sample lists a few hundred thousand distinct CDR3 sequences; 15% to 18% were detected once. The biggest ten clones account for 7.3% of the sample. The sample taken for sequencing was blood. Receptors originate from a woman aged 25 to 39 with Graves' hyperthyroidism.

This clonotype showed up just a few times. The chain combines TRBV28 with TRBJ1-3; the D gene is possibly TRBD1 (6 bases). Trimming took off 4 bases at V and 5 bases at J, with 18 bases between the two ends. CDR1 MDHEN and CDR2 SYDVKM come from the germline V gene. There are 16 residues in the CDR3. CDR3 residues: CASSSVQGKGRNTIYF. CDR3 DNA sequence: TGTGCCAGCAGTTCCGTACAGGGAAAGGGACGAAACACCATATATTTT.

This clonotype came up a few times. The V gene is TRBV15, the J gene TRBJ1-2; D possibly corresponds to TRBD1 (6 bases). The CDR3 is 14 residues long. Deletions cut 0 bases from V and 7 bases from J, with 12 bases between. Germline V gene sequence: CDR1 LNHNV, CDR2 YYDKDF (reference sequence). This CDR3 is CATSRDNRVGGYTF. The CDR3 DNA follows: TGTGCCACCAGCAGAGATAACAGGGTTGGTGGCTACACCTTC.

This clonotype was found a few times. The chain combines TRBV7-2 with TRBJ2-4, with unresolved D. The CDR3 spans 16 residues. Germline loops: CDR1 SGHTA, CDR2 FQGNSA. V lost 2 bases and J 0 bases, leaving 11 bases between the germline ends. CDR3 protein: CASSLSTILAKNIQYF. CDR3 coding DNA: TGTGCCAGCAGCTTATCTACCATTCTAGCCAAAAACATTCAGTACTTC.

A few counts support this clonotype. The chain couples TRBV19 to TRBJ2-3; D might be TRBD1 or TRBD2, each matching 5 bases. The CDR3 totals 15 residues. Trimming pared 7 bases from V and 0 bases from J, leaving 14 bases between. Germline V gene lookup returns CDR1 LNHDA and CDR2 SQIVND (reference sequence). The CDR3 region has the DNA TGTGCCAGTAATCCTGAGGGACGAAGCACAGATACGCAGTATTTT. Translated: CASNPEGRSTDTQYF.

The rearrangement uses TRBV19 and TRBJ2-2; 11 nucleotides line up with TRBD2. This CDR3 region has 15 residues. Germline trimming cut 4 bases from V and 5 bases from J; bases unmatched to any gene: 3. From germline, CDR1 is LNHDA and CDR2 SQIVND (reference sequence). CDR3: CASSKTSGNTGELFF. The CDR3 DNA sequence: TGTGCCAGTAGTAAGACTAGCGGGAATACCGGGGAGCTGTTTTTT. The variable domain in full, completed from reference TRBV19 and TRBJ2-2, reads DGGITQSPKYLFRKEGQNVTLSCEQNLNHDAMYWYRQDPGQGLRLIYYSQIVNDFQKGDIAEGYSVSREKKESFPLTVTSAQKNPTAFYLCASSKTSGNTGELFFGEGSRLTVL.

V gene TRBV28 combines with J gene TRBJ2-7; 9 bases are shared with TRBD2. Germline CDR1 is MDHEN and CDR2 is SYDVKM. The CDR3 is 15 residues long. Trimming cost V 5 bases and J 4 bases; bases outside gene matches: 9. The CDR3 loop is CASSTGTSRRYEQYF. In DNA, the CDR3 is TGTGCCAGCAGTACCGGGACTAGCAGGAGATACGAGCAGTACTTC.

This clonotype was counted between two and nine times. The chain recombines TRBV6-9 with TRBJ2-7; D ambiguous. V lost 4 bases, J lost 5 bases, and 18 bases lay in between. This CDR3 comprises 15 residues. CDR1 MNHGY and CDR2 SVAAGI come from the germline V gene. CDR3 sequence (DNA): TGTGCCAGCAGTTCCCAAGCCTGGACGTTCGACGAGCAGTACTTC. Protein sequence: CASSSQAWTFDEQYF.

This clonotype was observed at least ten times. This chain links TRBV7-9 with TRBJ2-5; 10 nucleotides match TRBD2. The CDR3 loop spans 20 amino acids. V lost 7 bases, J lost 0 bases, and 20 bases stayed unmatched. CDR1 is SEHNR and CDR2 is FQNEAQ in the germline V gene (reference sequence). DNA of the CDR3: TGTGCCAGCAACCCCGGGGTCGGGGTGCAGCGGGAGGGCCACCAAGAGACCCAGTACTTC. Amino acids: CASNPGVGVQREGHQETQYF.

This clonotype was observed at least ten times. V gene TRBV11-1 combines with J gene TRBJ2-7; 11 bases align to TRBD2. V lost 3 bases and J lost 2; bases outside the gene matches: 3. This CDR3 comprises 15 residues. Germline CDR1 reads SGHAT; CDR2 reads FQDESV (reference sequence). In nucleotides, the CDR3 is TGTGCCAGCAGCTTTGGGACTAGCGGAACCTACGAGCAGTACTTC. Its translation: CASSFGTSGTYEQYF.

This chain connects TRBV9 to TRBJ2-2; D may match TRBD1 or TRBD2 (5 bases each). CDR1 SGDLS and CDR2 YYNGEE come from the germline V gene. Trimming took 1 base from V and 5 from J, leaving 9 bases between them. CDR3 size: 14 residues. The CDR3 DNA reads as TGTGCCAGCAGCGTACTGGGGGAAACCGGGGAGCTGTTTTTT. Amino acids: CASSVLGETGELFF.

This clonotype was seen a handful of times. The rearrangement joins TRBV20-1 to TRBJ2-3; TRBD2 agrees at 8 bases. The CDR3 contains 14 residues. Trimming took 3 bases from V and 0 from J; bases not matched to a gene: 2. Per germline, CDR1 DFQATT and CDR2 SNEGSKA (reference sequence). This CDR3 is CSASSGGSTDTQYF. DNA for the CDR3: TGCAGTGCTAGTTCGGGGGGGAGCACAGATACGCAGTATTTT.

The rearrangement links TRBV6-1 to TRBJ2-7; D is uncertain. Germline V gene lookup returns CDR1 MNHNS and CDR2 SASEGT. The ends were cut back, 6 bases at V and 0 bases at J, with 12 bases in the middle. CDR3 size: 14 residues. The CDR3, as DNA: TGTGCCAGCAGATTCAGTTTTCTCTCCTACGAGCAGTACTTC. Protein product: CASRFSFLSYEQYF.

This CDR3 is CATRLAGGSYNEQFF. CDR3 coding DNA: TGTGCCACTCGTCTAGCGGGAGGTTCCTACAATGAGCAGTTCTTC. The chain has TRBV6-1 and TRBJ2-1; TRBD2 agrees at 11 bases. The V gene's germline CDR1 is MNHNS and CDR2 SASEGT. The V and J ends lost 10 bases and 1 base, in that order; junction bases with no gene match: 6. The CDR3 runs to 15 residues.

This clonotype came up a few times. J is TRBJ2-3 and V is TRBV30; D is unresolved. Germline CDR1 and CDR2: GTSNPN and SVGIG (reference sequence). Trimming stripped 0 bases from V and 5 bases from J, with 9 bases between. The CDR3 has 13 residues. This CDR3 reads CAWSVGTGDTQYF. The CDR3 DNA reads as TGTGCCTGGAGTGTAGGTACTGGAGATACGCAGTATTTT.

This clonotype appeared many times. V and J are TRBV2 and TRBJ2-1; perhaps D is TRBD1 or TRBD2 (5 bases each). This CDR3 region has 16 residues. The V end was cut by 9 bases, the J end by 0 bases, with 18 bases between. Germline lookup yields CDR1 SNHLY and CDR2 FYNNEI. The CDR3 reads CASKQGGSDSYNEQFF. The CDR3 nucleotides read TGTGCCAGTAAGCAGGGCGGGTCCGACTCCTACAATGAGCAGTTCTTC.

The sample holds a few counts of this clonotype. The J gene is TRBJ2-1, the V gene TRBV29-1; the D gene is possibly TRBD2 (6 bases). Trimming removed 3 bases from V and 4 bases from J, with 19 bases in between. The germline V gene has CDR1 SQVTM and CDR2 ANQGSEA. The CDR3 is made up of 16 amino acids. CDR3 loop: CSVEEGPRGRYNEQFF. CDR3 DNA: TGCAGCGTTGAGGAGGGACCTCGGGGGAGATACAATGAGCAGTTCTTC.

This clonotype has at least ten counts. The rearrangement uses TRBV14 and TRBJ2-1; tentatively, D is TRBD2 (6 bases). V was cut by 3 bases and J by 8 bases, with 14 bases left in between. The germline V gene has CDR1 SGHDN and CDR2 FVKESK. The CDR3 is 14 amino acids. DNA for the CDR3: TGTGCCAGCAGCCACGGGAGAGCCTGGGATGAGCAGTTCTTC. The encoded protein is CASSHGRAWDEQFF.

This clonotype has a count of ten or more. CDR3 in amino acids: CAWMEYEQYF. In DNA form, the CDR3 reads TGTGCCTGGATGGAATACGAGCAGTACTTC. V usage is TRBV30 and J usage is TRBJ2-7; no definite D call. The V gene lost 4 bases and the J gene lost 4 bases, with 5 bases spanning the gap. The CDR3 loop spans 10 amino acids. CDR1 and CDR2 (germline): GTSNPN, SVGIG (reference sequence).

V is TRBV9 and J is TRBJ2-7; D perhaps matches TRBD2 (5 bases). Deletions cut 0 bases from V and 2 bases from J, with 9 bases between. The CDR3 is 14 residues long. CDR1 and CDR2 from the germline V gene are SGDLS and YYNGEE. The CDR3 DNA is TGTGCCAGCAGCGTAGGAGGGATCGCCTACGAGCAGTACTTC. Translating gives CASSVGGIAYEQYF.

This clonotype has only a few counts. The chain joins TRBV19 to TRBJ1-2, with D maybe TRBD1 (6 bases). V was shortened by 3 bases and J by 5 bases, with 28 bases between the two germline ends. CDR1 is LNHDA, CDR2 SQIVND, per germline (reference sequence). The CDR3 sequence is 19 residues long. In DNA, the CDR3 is TGTGCCAGTAGTATCTACGGGGGGGGCAGAAGTTTTGCCCGATATGGCTACACCTTC. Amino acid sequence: CASSIYGGGRSFARYGYTF.

The chain's CDR3 is CASSAPEGAPNQPQHF. CDR3 nucleotides: TGTGCCAGTAGTGCCCCGGAGGGGGCACCGAATCAGCCCCAGCATTTT. V and J are TRBV19 and TRBJ1-5; 7 bases match TRBD1. The J segment lost 4 bases and the V segment lost 5 bases, leaving 11 bases of the junction unmatched. The CDR3 covers 16 residues. CDR1 and CDR2 (germline): LNHDA, SQIVND (reference sequence).

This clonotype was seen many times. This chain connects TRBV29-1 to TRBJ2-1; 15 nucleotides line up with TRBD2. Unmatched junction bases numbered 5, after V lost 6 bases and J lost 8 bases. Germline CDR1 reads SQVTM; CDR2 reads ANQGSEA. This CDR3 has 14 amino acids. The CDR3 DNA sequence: TGCAGCGTAGATGGACTAGCGGGAGGGGATGAGCAGTTCTTC. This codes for CSVDGLAGGDEQFF.